This T cell receptor (beta chain) was identified in a study of T cells in tumors after PD-1 blockade. Looking at the study overall: A subset received ongoing vismodegib 150 mg daily alongside anti-PD-1 therapy. Blood samples averaged around 120,000 templates (range about 24,679-260,000) and approximately 35,000 unique clonotypes.

The CDR3 extends over 15 amino acids. The germline CDR1 and CDR2 sequences are SGHNT and YYREEE (reference sequence). Deletions cut 4 bases from V and 4 bases from J, with 15 bases between. Notes on the study in general: Peripheral recruitment is suggested, as some novel exhausted tumor clones were in pre-treatment blood.

As regards this clone: Antigen specificity is unknown.

TCRdb keeps only in-frame clones here, not all; method: immunoSEQ multiplex PCR. This table holds around 49,000 clones, over 70% found once. The V and J genes are TRBV5-4 and TRBJ1-3; D remains ambiguous. Sequenced material: PBMCs, taken before anti-PD-1 treatment. This clonotype was sampled from a human donor with basal cell carcinoma. CDR3 bases: TGTGCCAGCAGCCCTGGAAGGGCCCTCGGAAACACCATATATTTT. Translation gives CASSPGRALGNTIYF.